This entry lists 14 T cell receptor beta chains sequenced from one sample in a study of T cells after posttransplantation cyclophosphamide (dated by TCRdb to the mid-2010s). The library was prepared using the immunoSEQ multiplex PCR assay. TCRdb took this table from immuneACCESS and kept in-frame rearrangements with V and J called. Such tables lack part of the clones; where checked against another copy, unresolved V genes explain under half of the gap, and the rest is unexplained. The sample data list some 52,000 clones, and roughly 84% of these were observed just once. Of the sample, 2.8% is held by the ten largest clones. Sequencing was done on a sample of PBMCs. The receptors were gathered from a man in his thirties or forties with a blood cancer, CMV-positive, and with a related stem cell donor.

The chain links TRBV28 to TRBJ2-7, with TRBD1 identical over 10 bases. V dropped 7 bases and J dropped 4; count of bases not matched to a gene: 13. The CDR3 has 16 residues. CDR1 and CDR2 from the germline V gene are MDHEN and SYDVKM. The CDR3: CASTVGGTGVGYEQYF. In DNA form, the CDR3 reads TGTGCCAGCACCGTGGGGGGGACAGGGGTGGGTTACGAGCAGTACTTC.

The chain has TRBV30 and TRBJ2-1, with D tentatively TRBD2 (7 bases). With 2 bases removed from V and 2 bases from J, the gap between germline ends came to 10 bases. The CDR3 extends over 14 amino acids. In germline, CDR1 is GTSNPN, CDR2 SVGIG (reference sequence). The CDR3 DNA follows: TGTGCCTGGAGTAGGGGGGGCCCCTACAATGAGCAGTTCTTC. Residues: CAWSRGGPYNEQFF.

Only a few counts were recorded for this clone. The chain joins TRBV5-3 to TRBJ2-7; 7 nucleotides line up with TRBD1. TRBV5-3 is an open reading frame whose function is uncertain. With V trimmed by 10 bases and J by 4 bases, 8 bases remained unmatched. CDR3 size: 12 residues. This CDR3 reads CASQGERYEQYF. The CDR3 DNA follows: TGTGCCTCCCAGGGGGAAAGATACGAGCAGTACTTC.

The gene calls are TRBV25-1 and TRBJ2-5; TRBD1 matches 7 bases. V trimming: 4 bases; J trimming: 3 bases; junction bases outside the gene matches: 2. The CDR3 totals 13 residues. Germline V CDR1 and CDR2: MGHDK, SYGVNS. The DNA of the CDR3 is TGTGCCAGCAGTGCCGGGACAGAAGAGACCCAGTACTTC. Translating gives CASSAGTEETQYF.

This clone was counted a single time. This chain joins TRBV4-3 and TRBJ2-5; 9 bases are a match to TRBD2. The ends lost 1 base at V and 0 bases at J; junction bases unmatched: 9. CDR3 length: 18 amino acids. Germline-derived CDR1 and CDR2 are LGHNA and YSLEER. CDR3 amino acids: CASSQGLAGGPDQETQYF. The DNA for the CDR3 is TGCGCCAGCAGCCAAGGATTGGCGGGAGGGCCGGACCAAGAGACCCAGTACTTC.

The chain employs TRBV5-1 and TRBJ2-7; 7 nucleotides match TRBD1. Germline CDR1 and CDR2: SGHRS and YFSETQ. V shed 7 bases and J 2 bases; nucleotides not matched to a gene: 9. This CDR3 comprises 14 residues. CDR3 sequence reads: CASQTGEGPYEQYF. For the CDR3, the DNA is TGCGCCAGCCAAACAGGGGAAGGACCCTACGAGCAGTACTTC.

This clone has only a few counts. The chain carries TRBV6-5 and TRBJ1-3; the match to TRBD1 covers 8 bases. The J segment lost 4 bases and the V segment lost 0 bases, leaving 2 bases of the junction unmatched. The CDR3 is made up of 15 amino acids. The germline CDR1 and CDR2 sequences are MNHEY and SVGAGI. Here the CDR3 reads CASSYSNRGGNTIYF. As DNA, the CDR3 is TGTGCCAGCAGTTACTCGAACAGGGGGGGAAACACCATATATTTT.

The rearrangement joins TRBV2 to TRBJ2-6; D may be TRBD2 (5 bases). With 2 bases removed from V and 2 bases from J, the gap between germline ends came to 19 bases. CDR3 length: 19 amino acids. Germline V lookup: CDR1 SNHLY, CDR2 FYNNEI. This CDR3 reads CASSEWYGGAVPGANVLTF. As DNA, the CDR3 is TGTGCCAGCAGTGAATGGTATGGCGGAGCGGTCCCTGGGGCCAACGTCCTGACTTTC.

The chain employs TRBV27 and TRBJ1-1; 7 bases map to TRBD1. In germline, CDR1 is MNHEY, CDR2 SMNVEV (reference sequence). There are 15 residues in the CDR3. Trimming cost V 4 bases and J 0 bases; bases outside gene matches: 5. CDR3 in amino acids: CASSSADRMNTEAFF. CDR3 nucleotides: TGTGCCAGCAGTTCTGCGGACAGGATGAACACTGAAGCTTTCTTT.

The chain carries TRBV19 and TRBJ2-1, with TRBD2 matching 8 bases. The J segment lost 4 bases and the V segment lost 5 bases, leaving 7 bases of the junction unmatched. Germline V gene lookup returns CDR1 LNHDA and CDR2 SQIVND (reference sequence). The CDR3 is made up of 15 amino acids. CDR3 DNA sequence: TGTGCCAGTAGTGCGAGCGGGAGTGGATACAATGAGCAGTTCTTC. Its protein is CASSASGSGYNEQFF.

This chain joins TRBV5-4 and TRBJ2-3; 8 positions match TRBD1. CDR3 length: 14 amino acids. CDR1 SGHNT and CDR2 YYREEE come from the germline V gene (reference sequence). V shed 4 bases, J shed 11 bases, and the junction held 12 bases outside the gene matches. CDR3 protein: CASSPDRVERKQYF. CDR3 sequence (DNA): TGTGCCAGCAGCCCGGACAGGGTGGAGCGTAAGCAGTATTTT.

This clone was detected only once. The junction does not match germline at one end; this may be a read error. The V call is TRBV30, the J call TRBJ2-5, with a tentative D call TRBD2 (5 bases). Germline values: CDR1 GTSNPN, CDR2 SVGIG (reference sequence). This CDR3 contains 13 residues. The CDR3 DNA sequence: TGTGCCTGGCTTAAATCGGGAACTAGGCGTTCGGACTTC. This gives the protein CAWLKSGTRRSDF.

The V gene is TRBV30, the J gene TRBJ2-3, with D possibly TRBD1 on 5 matching bases. V was cut by 3 bases and J by 0 bases, with 13 bases left in between. CDR3 length: 15 amino acids. CDR1 and CDR2 (germline): GTSNPN, SVGIG (reference sequence). The CDR3 sequence is CAWSQEGASTDTQYF. The CDR3 DNA reads as TGTGCCTGGAGCCAGGAAGGGGCTAGCACAGATACGCAGTATTTT.

The chain recombines TRBV18 with TRBJ2-7; D ambiguous. V lost 3 bases to trimming and J lost 4 bases, with 7 bases between them. The germline V gene encodes CDR1 KGHSH and CDR2 LQKENI. CDR3 length: 12 residues. CDR3 coding DNA: TGTGCCAGCTCACCCCTTACTTACGAGCAGTACTTC. Protein: CASSPLTYEQYF.